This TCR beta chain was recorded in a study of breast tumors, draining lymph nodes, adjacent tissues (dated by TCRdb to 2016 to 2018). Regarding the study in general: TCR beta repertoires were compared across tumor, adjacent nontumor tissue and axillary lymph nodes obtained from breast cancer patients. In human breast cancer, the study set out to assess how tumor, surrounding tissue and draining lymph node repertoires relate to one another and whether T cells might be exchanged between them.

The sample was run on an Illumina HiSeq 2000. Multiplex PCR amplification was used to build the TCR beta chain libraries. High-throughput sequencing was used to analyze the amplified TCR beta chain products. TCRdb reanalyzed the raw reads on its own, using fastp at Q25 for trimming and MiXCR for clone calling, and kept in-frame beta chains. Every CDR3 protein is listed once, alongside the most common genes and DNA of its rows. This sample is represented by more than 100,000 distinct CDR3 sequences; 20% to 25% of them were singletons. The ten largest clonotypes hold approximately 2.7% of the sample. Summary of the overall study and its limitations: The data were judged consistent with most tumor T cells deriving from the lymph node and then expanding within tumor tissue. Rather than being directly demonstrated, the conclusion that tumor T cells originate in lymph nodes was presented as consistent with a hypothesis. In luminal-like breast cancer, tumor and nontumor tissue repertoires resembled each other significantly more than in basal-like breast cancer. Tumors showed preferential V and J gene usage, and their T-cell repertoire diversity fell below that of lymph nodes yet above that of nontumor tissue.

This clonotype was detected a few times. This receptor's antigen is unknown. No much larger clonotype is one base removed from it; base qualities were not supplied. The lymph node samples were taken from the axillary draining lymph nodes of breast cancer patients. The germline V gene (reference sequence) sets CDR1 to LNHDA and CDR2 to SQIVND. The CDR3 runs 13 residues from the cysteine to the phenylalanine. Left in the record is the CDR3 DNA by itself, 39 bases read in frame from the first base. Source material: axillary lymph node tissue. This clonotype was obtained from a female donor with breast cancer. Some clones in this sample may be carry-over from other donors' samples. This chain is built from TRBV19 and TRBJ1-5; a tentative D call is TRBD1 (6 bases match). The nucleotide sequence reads TGTGCTACGGGGCAGGGGCCGAATCAGCCCCAGCATTTT. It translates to CATGQGPNQPQHF.